The rows below give T cell receptor beta chains drawn from one sample of a study of blood T cell repertoires in COVID-19. TCRdb keeps only in-frame clones here, not all; method: immunoSEQ multiplex PCR. In the table there are nearly 50,000 clones, more than 75% of which are singletons. Sequenced material: peripheral blood. The receptors were sampled from an older woman with acute or convalescent COVID-19. The CDR3 runs from the conserved cysteine through the conserved F or W. The order of the fields is D gene, clone size, V gene, J gene, CDR3 DNA, CDR3 protein. D genes are given only for firm matches. Expanded clones are given a class, and other clones once, few, many or no size at all.

d_call: -; clone_size: -; v_call: TRBV3-1/TRBV3-2; j_call: TRBJ1-3; cdr3_nt: TGTGCCAGCAGCCAAGCAGGAAACACCATATATTTT; cdr3_aa: CASSQAGNTIYF
d_call: -; clone_size: -; v_call: TRBV30; j_call: TRBJ1-2; cdr3_nt: TGTGCCTGGAGGTCACAGGGAGCTAACTATGGCTACACCTTC; cdr3_aa: CAWRSQGANYGYTF
d_call: -; clone_size: few; v_call: TRBV11-3; j_call: TRBJ2-2; cdr3_nt: TGTGCCAGCAGCTTAGTAGCGAACACCGGGGAGCTGTTTTTT; cdr3_aa: CASSLVANTGELFF
d_call: -; clone_size: -; v_call: TRBV6-5; j_call: TRBJ2-2; cdr3_nt: TGTGCCAGCAGTCGTCTGGGAGGAACCGGGGAGCTGTTTTTT; cdr3_aa: CASSRLGGTGELFF
d_call: -; clone_size: -; v_call: TRBV19; j_call: TRBJ1-2; cdr3_nt: TGTGCCAGTAGATTAACAGGAACAGCTAACTATGGCTACACCTTC; cdr3_aa: CASRLTGTANYGYTF
d_call: -; clone_size: -; v_call: TRBV7-9; j_call: TRBJ1-2; cdr3_nt: TGTGCCAGCAGCTTCGCTGTTACCAGTAACTATGGCTACACCTTC; cdr3_aa: CASSFAVTSNYGYTF
d_call: -; clone_size: -; v_call: TRBV5-4; j_call: TRBJ2-3; cdr3_nt: TGTGCCAGCAGCGACCACAGGGAAAGTAGGGATACGCAGTATTTT; cdr3_aa: CASSDHRESRDTQYF
d_call: TRBD1; clone_size: few; v_call: TRBV27; j_call: TRBJ1-6; cdr3_nt: TGTGCCAGCAGTCCTTTAACAGGGGGGAATTCACCCCTCCACTTT; cdr3_aa: CASSPLTGGNSPLHF
d_call: TRBD2; clone_size: -; v_call: TRBV5-5; j_call: TRBJ2-3; cdr3_nt: TGTGCCAGCAGCAGGGTCGGGATAGGGACTAGCGGCACAGATACGCAGTATTTT; cdr3_aa: CASSRVGIGTSGTDTQYF
d_call: -; clone_size: once; v_call: TRBV3-1/TRBV3-2; j_call: TRBJ2-3; cdr3_nt: TGTGCCAGCAGCCAATCCCTAGCTCCCGATACGCAGTATTTT; cdr3_aa: CASSQSLAPDTQYF
d_call: TRBD2; clone_size: -; v_call: TRBV4-1; j_call: TRBJ2-1; cdr3_nt: TGCGCCAGCAGCCAATACGGGCTAGCGGGGTACAATGAGCAGTTCTTC; cdr3_aa: CASSQYGLAGYNEQFF
d_call: -; clone_size: -; v_call: TRBV7-2; j_call: TRBJ1-2; cdr3_nt: TGTGCCAGCAGCTTATCTAGAGGGTCCTATGGCTACACCTTC; cdr3_aa: CASSLSRGSYGYTF
d_call: -; clone_size: -; v_call: TRBV19; j_call: TRBJ2-3; cdr3_nt: TGTGCCAGTAGCCGAAGTGGACTATTCACAGATACGCAGTATTTT; cdr3_aa: CASSRSGLFTDTQYF
d_call: TRBD1; clone_size: -; v_call: TRBV25-1; j_call: TRBJ1-6; cdr3_nt: TGTGCCAGCAGTGAAGGACAGGGCTATAATTCACCCCTCCACTTT; cdr3_aa: CASSEGQGYNSPLHF
d_call: TRBD2; clone_size: -; v_call: TRBV11-1; j_call: TRBJ2-2; cdr3_nt: TGTGCCAGCAGCACTAGCGGGAGCACCGGGGAGCTGTTTTTT; cdr3_aa: CASSTSGSTGELFF
d_call: TRBD1; clone_size: -; v_call: TRBV28; j_call: TRBJ2-7; cdr3_nt: TGTGCCAGCAGTTTGGACAGGGGATTTTCTTACGAGCAGTACTTC; cdr3_aa: CASSLDRGFSYEQYF
d_call: -; clone_size: -; v_call: TRBV6-5; j_call: TRBJ2-5; cdr3_nt: TGTGCCAGCGGGAAACAGGTTCAAGAGACCCAGTACTTC; cdr3_aa: CASGKQVQETQYF
d_call: -; clone_size: -; v_call: TRBV6-1; j_call: TRBJ1-2; cdr3_nt: TGTGCCAGCAGTGAAGGTCAGCCAGGCTATGGCTACACCTTC; cdr3_aa: CASSEGQPGYGYTF
d_call: TRBD2; clone_size: -; v_call: TRBV24-1; j_call: TRBJ2-1; cdr3_nt: TGTGCCACCAGTGACCTTCGGACTAGCGACTACAATGAGCAGTTCTTC; cdr3_aa: CATSDLRTSDYNEQFF
d_call: TRBD2; clone_size: -; v_call: TRBV7-2; j_call: TRBJ2-5; cdr3_nt: TGTGCCAGCAGCCCACATGGGACTAGCGGGGGACAAGAGACCCAGTACTTC; cdr3_aa: CASSPHGTSGGQETQYF
d_call: -; clone_size: -; v_call: TRBV2; j_call: TRBJ1-2; cdr3_nt: TGTGCCAGCAGTGAATCGGGGGTTTGGGGCTACACCTTC; cdr3_aa: CASSESGVWGYTF
d_call: TRBD1; clone_size: once; v_call: TRBV6-6; j_call: TRBJ2-7; cdr3_nt: TGTGCCAGGAGGTATCGGGACAGGGGTCTCTACGAGCAGTACTTC; cdr3_aa: CARRYRDRGLYEQYF
d_call: TRBD1; clone_size: -; v_call: TRBV5-4; j_call: TRBJ1-2; cdr3_nt: TGTGCCAGCAGCCCGGACAGGGCAATTAACTATGGCTACACCTTC; cdr3_aa: CASSPDRAINYGYTF
d_call: TRBD2; clone_size: once; v_call: TRBV5-4; j_call: TRBJ2-1; cdr3_nt: TGTGCCAGCAGCCTTAGCGGGGGTCATTACAATGAGCAGTTCTTC; cdr3_aa: CASSLSGGHYNEQFF
d_call: -; clone_size: -; v_call: TRBV19; j_call: TRBJ1-5; cdr3_nt: TGTGCCAGTAGTTTCGACTCTCAGCCCCAGCATTTT; cdr3_aa: CASSFDSQPQHF
d_call: -; clone_size: -; v_call: TRBV28; j_call: TRBJ1-1; cdr3_nt: TGTGCCAGCAGGCCGAACATGAACACTGAAGCTTTCTTT; cdr3_aa: CASRPNMNTEAFF
d_call: -; clone_size: -; v_call: TRBV7-6; j_call: TRBJ1-6; cdr3_nt: TGTGCCAGCAGCGCTAAGGGGCTGGGTAATTCACCCCTCCACTTT; cdr3_aa: CASSAKGLGNSPLHF
d_call: -; clone_size: -; v_call: TRBV2; j_call: TRBJ1-5; cdr3_nt: TGTGCCAGCAGTGTGAATTCGGTTCAGCCCCAGCATTTT; cdr3_aa: CASSVNSVQPQHF
d_call: -; clone_size: -; v_call: TRBV27; j_call: TRBJ2-6; cdr3_nt: TGTGCCAGCAGTTTCGCTGGGGCCAACGTCCTGACTTTC; cdr3_aa: CASSFAGANVLTF
d_call: -; clone_size: few; v_call: TRBV4-2; j_call: TRBJ1-5; cdr3_nt: TGTGCCAGCAGCCAAGGCGGCAGCATGAGCAATCAGCCCCAGCATTTT; cdr3_aa: CASSQGGSMSNQPQHF
d_call: TRBD1; clone_size: -; v_call: TRBV18; j_call: TRBJ1-1; cdr3_nt: TGTGCCAGCTCACCCACCGGGACAGGGAGCACTGAAGCTTTCTTT; cdr3_aa: CASSPTGTGSTEAFF
d_call: -; clone_size: -; v_call: TRBV6-5; j_call: TRBJ2-1; cdr3_nt: TGTGCCAGCAGAAATGACAGGTACAATGAGCAGTTCTTC; cdr3_aa: CASRNDRYNEQFF
d_call: -; clone_size: -; v_call: TRBV4-1; j_call: TRBJ1-2; cdr3_nt: TGCGCCAGCAGCCAAGATGACAGGTCTCGCGTGGGCTATGGCTACACCTTC; cdr3_aa: CASSQDDRSRVGYGYTF
d_call: TRBD1; clone_size: -; v_call: TRBV5-1; j_call: TRBJ1-5; cdr3_nt: TGCGCCAGCAGCCCGGGGACAGGGGCGGACAGGCATCAGCCCCAGCATTTT; cdr3_aa: CASSPGTGADRHQPQHF
d_call: TRBD1; clone_size: -; v_call: TRBV19; j_call: TRBJ1-6; cdr3_nt: TGTGCCAGTAGCCGCAGGGACAGGGGTTCACCCCTCCACTTT; cdr3_aa: CASSRRDRGSPLHF
d_call: -; clone_size: -; v_call: TRBV12-3/TRBV12-4; j_call: TRBJ2-1; cdr3_nt: TGTGCCAGCAGTTTAGGGGGGGACTATGAGCAGTTCTTC; cdr3_aa: CASSLGGDYEQFF
d_call: -; clone_size: -; v_call: TRBV7-2; j_call: TRBJ2-3; cdr3_nt: TGTGCCAGCAGCTTAGCGGCCAGCACAGATACGCAGTATTTT; cdr3_aa: CASSLAASTDTQYF
d_call: -; clone_size: -; v_call: TRBV5-1; j_call: TRBJ1-5; cdr3_nt: TGCGCCAGCCGTGGAGGTCTCGGGAGCAATCAGCCCCAGCATTTT; cdr3_aa: CASRGGLGSNQPQHF
d_call: TRBD1; clone_size: once; v_call: TRBV7-8; j_call: TRBJ1-1; cdr3_nt: TGTGCCAGCAGCTTCACAGGGGGACTATCGAACACTGAAGCTTTCTTT; cdr3_aa: CASSFTGGLSNTEAFF
d_call: TRBD1; clone_size: -; v_call: TRBV30; j_call: TRBJ2-3; cdr3_nt: TGTGCCTGGAGTGAAGACAGGGGAGGCGATACGCAGTATTTT; cdr3_aa: CAWSEDRGGDTQYF
d_call: TRBD1; clone_size: once; v_call: TRBV7-2; j_call: TRBJ1-2; cdr3_nt: TGTGCCAGCAGCCAAACAGGGGGGCACAAATATGGCTACACCTTC; cdr3_aa: CASSQTGGHKYGYTF
d_call: TRBD1; clone_size: -; v_call: TRBV5-6; j_call: TRBJ1-6; cdr3_nt: TGTGCCAGCAGCTTGTGGGACAGGGATAATTCACCCCTCCACTTT; cdr3_aa: CASSLWDRDNSPLHF
d_call: TRBD2; clone_size: -; v_call: TRBV5-1; j_call: TRBJ2-1; cdr3_nt: TGCGCCAGCAGCTTGGTGGGCGCGGGAGGCAATGAGCAGTTCTTC; cdr3_aa: CASSLVGAGGNEQFF
d_call: -; clone_size: -; v_call: TRBV24-1; j_call: TRBJ1-5; cdr3_nt: TGTGCCACCAGTGACCACGACAGGCAGCCCCAGCATTTT; cdr3_aa: CATSDHDRQPQHF
d_call: -; clone_size: -; v_call: TRBV6-1; j_call: TRBJ1-2; cdr3_nt: TGTGCCAGCAGTGAAGGACAGGCCTACTATGGCTACACCTTC; cdr3_aa: CASSEGQAYYGYTF
d_call: -; clone_size: -; v_call: TRBV3-1/TRBV3-2; j_call: TRBJ1-1; cdr3_nt: TGTGCCAGCAGCCAAGATTATTGGAGGGTCACTGAAGCTTTCTTT; cdr3_aa: CASSQDYWRVTEAFF
d_call: -; clone_size: -; v_call: TRBV2; j_call: TRBJ1-2; cdr3_nt: TGTGCCAGCGGAACCTCGGGGTTCGATTATGGCTACACCTTC; cdr3_aa: CASGTSGFDYGYTF
d_call: -; clone_size: once; v_call: TRBV7-6; j_call: TRBJ1-1; cdr3_nt: TGTGCCAGCAGCCCCCAGGACGGAGGAGCTTTCTTT; cdr3_aa: CASSPQDGGAFF
d_call: TRBD1; clone_size: once; v_call: TRBV10-1; j_call: TRBJ1-4; cdr3_nt: TGCGCCAGCAGTGAGTCGTGGGGACAGGGGCTTTCTAATGAAAAACTGTTTTTT; cdr3_aa: CASSESWGQGLSNEKLFF
d_call: TRBD1; clone_size: -; v_call: TRBV6-5; j_call: TRBJ1-2; cdr3_nt: TGTGCCACTTCAGGACCGGGACAGTTTCTCTTTGGCTACACCTTC; cdr3_aa: CATSGPGQFLFGYTF
d_call: -; clone_size: -; v_call: TRBV28; j_call: TRBJ1-3; cdr3_nt: TGTGCCAGCAGCATCACTGGAAACACCATATATTTT; cdr3_aa: CASSITGNTIYF
d_call: TRBD1; clone_size: -; v_call: TRBV29-1; j_call: TRBJ1-1; cdr3_nt: TGCAGCGTTGGAGGACAGGGGAACACTGAAGCTTTCTTT; cdr3_aa: CSVGGQGNTEAFF
d_call: -; clone_size: -; v_call: TRBV18; j_call: TRBJ2-2; cdr3_nt: TGTGCCAGCTCACTAGTTGACACCGGGGAGCTGTTTTTT; cdr3_aa: CASSLVDTGELFF
d_call: -; clone_size: -; v_call: TRBV5-1; j_call: TRBJ1-2; cdr3_nt: TGCGCCAGCAGCTTTGTGGCAGAAAATAACTATGGCTACACCTTC; cdr3_aa: CASSFVAENNYGYTF
d_call: -; clone_size: -; v_call: TRBV4-1; j_call: TRBJ2-3; cdr3_nt: TGCGCCAGCAGGGACAGAACTAGCACAGATACGCAGTATTTT; cdr3_aa: CASRDRTSTDTQYF